This T cell receptor beta chain was recorded in a study of shared clonotypes between healthy human individuals. Study-level findings and limits: Several donors held about 4.6% of naive CD4 clonotypes in common.

Replicate PCRs for sorted subsets used about 200 ng DNA; this equaled around 28,000 T cell genomes. Per the original data handling: Junction-only sequences without quality scores came from ImmunoSEQ, so filtering differed. TCRdb's table, derived via immunoSEQ multiplex PCR, lists solely in-frame clones and lacks some. Clone size and the V and J calls come from that table; the DNA yielded D and trimming. The repertoire includes approximately 240,000 clones, under 80% of them detected once, and around 10% sits in the top ten. This clone was recorded a few times. The antigen remains undetermined. The length of the CDR3 is 14 residues. From germline, CDR1 is KGHSH and CDR2 LQKENI. The V gene lost 3 bases and the J gene lost 10 bases, with 16 bases spanning the gap.

The specimen sequenced was memory CD4+ T cells sorted from blood. Noted subset: CD45RA-negative fraction. This clonotype was sampled from a young man in good health. V and J are TRBV18 and TRBJ2-1; D gene ambiguous. The CDR3, as DNA: TGTGCCAGCTCACCTGGTGTGGTTGGCATGGAGCAGTTCTTC. Translation: CASSPGVVGMEQFF.